This TCR beta chain appears in the sequencing data of a study of cytomegalovirus exposure and HLA in healthy donors. Study overall: A previous analysis identified 100 million to 120 million unique TCR beta sequences derived from roughly 180 million T cells.

Study findings and constraints: Earlier analysis looked at TCR beta V segments, and most were productive about 90% or about 30% of the time. Among TCR beta chains, those listed as cytomegalovirus-associated numbered around 180. Most TCR sequences were seen very rarely across donors, but some public TCRs occurred in many.

PCR was performed using 60 Vbeta and 13 Jbeta primers. Profiled with immunoSEQ multiplex PCR; TCRdb holds only in-frame clones, not every one. This table has 270,000 or so clones, about nine tenths appearing once. Turning to this clone: The antigen remains undetermined.

Per germline, CDR1 DFQATT and CDR2 SNEGSKA (reference sequence). This CDR3 has 10 amino acids. The germline V and J ends were trimmed by 6 bases and 9 bases, with 9 bases remaining between them. The origin of this receptor is a girl aged 2-15 years in good health and CMV-seronegative. Sequencing input: PBMCs. The chain joins TRBV20-1 to TRBJ2-1, with unresolved D. DNA for the CDR3: TGCAGTGCCGAGCACAGTGAGCAGTTCTTC. Translated: CSAEHSEQFF.